What follows are 14 T cell receptor beta chains derived from one specimen sequenced in a study of beta chain features in type 1 diabetes. For these TCRs, the target antigens are not known. General study results and limits: Shorter TCRB CDR3s, moderately but significantly so, marked every one of the four CD4+ subsets in Type 1 diabetes patients.

TCRB transcripts that were expressed got sequenced, as all of the isolated RNA had been reverse transcribed. TCRdb's table, derived via immunoSEQ multiplex PCR, lists solely in-frame clones and lacks some. The sample has about 650,000 clones; around 11% are singletons. Sequenced: naive CD4+ T cells from blood. The origin of the receptors is a man aged 30-40 years with type 1 diabetes.

This sequence joins TRBV2 and TRBJ1-6; 7 bases line up with TRBD1. There are 14 residues in the CDR3. Germline V gives CDR1 SNHLY, CDR2 FYNNEI. V trimming: 6 bases; J trimming: 7 bases; junction bases outside the gene matches: 6. In nucleotides, the CDR3 is TGTGCCAGCAGGTCAGGGACAGCCAATTCACCCCTCCACTTT. Translated, it gives CASRSGTANSPLHF.

The CDR3, as DNA: TGCAGCTCTATACAGGGAGGCGGGGGCTACACCTTC. It yields the protein CSSIQGGGGYTF. J is TRBJ1-2 and V is TRBV29-1; tentatively, D is TRBD1 (6 bases). V shed 8 bases and J shed 8 bases, with 18 bases lying between them. This CDR3 spans 12 amino acids. Germline V lookup: CDR1 SQVTM, CDR2 ANQGSEA.

This clone was detected a few times. The rearrangement joins TRBV7-9 to TRBJ2-5; D perhaps matches TRBD2 (5 bases). Per the germline V gene, CDR1 is SEHNR and CDR2 is FQNEAQ (reference sequence). The CDR3 contains 14 residues. Trimming took off 1 base at V and 5 bases at J, with 11 bases between the two ends. The CDR3 here is CASSLGTSGETQYF. The CDR3 DNA reads TGTGCCAGCAGCTTAGGGACTTCTGGGGAGACCCAGTACTTC.

The sample holds a few counts of this clone. This rearrangement joins TRBV9 to TRBJ2-7; D gene unclear. Germline loops: CDR1 SGDLS, CDR2 YYNGEE. The CDR3 loop spans 14 amino acids. V was trimmed by 0 bases and J by 0 bases, leaving 7 bases between them. The CDR3 coding sequence is TGTGCCAGCAGCGTAGGGCGGAGCTCCTACGAGCAGTACTTC. Its protein product is CASSVGRSSYEQYF.

This clone was counted only a few times. This chain joins TRBV7-2 and TRBJ2-5, with 7 bases that match TRBD1. From germline, CDR1 is SGHTA and CDR2 FQGNSA. This CDR3 is built from 17 residues. Trimming cost V 6 bases and J 2 bases; bases outside gene matches: 15. CDR3: CASSWSAGTAAQETQYF. The DNA of the CDR3 is TGTGCCAGCAGTTGGTCGGCCGGGACAGCAGCTCAAGAGACCCAGTACTTC. The full variable domain, with the rest looked up from reference TRBV7-2 and TRBJ2-5, is GAGVSQSPSNKVTEKGKDVELRCDPISGHTALYWYRQSLGQGLEFLIYFQGNSAPDKSGLPSDRFSAERTGGSVSTLTIQRTQQEDSAVYLCASSWSAGTAAQETQYFGPGTRLLVL.

In this sample, this clone turned up a few times. The rearrangement uses TRBV18 and TRBJ2-7, with D tentatively TRBD1 (6 bases). CDR3 size: 14 residues. The V gene's germline CDR1 is KGHSH and CDR2 LQKENI. Trimming removed 0 bases at V and 3 bases at J, with 9 bases between. In DNA form, the CDR3 reads TGTGCCAGCTCACCACCCGGACAGAACTACGAGCAGTACTTC. Encoded protein: CASSPPGQNYEQYF.

This clone appeared a few times. CDR3 loop: CASSYPDRGRDGYTF. The CDR3 DNA reads TGTGCCAGCAGTTACCCAGACAGGGGGCGGGATGGCTACACCTTC. The chain combines TRBV6-6 with TRBJ1-2; 10 positions agree with TRBD1. CDR3 length: 15 amino acids. The trim removed 2 bases at V and 6 bases at J, leaving 6 bases unmatched. Per the germline V gene, CDR1 is MNHNY and CDR2 is SVGAGI (reference sequence).

In its sample, this clone was seen a few times. V is TRBV9 and J is TRBJ1-2; 8 nucleotides line up with TRBD1. This CDR3 is built from 14 residues. CDR1 and CDR2 (germline): SGDLS, YYNGEE. The V gene end was trimmed by 7 bases and the J gene end by 4 bases; junction bases not matched to a gene: 9. The CDR3 sequence: CASSFTGGSYGYTF. CDR3 nucleotide sequence: TGTGCCAGCTCCTTCACAGGGGGTAGCTATGGCTACACCTTC.

In this sample, this clone turned up a few times. The DNA of the CDR3 is TGTGCCAGCAGCTTAATGTCGACAGAAACAGATACGCAGTATTTT. It encodes CASSLMSTETDTQYF. V gene TRBV7-8 combines with J gene TRBJ2-3; D possibly corresponds to TRBD1 (5 bases). The germline gives CDR1 SGHVS, CDR2 FQNEAQ. This CDR3 has 15 amino acids. V was trimmed by 2 bases and J by 3 bases, leaving 12 bases between them.

In this sample, this clone turned up a few times. The genes are TRBV4-2 and TRBJ1-2; 10 bases align to TRBD1. V was pared by 0 bases and J by 4 bases, with 5 bases of the junction left unmatched. The CDR3 is 16 residues long. Per germline, CDR1 LGHNA and CDR2 YNFKEQ. In DNA form, the CDR3 reads TGTGCCAGCAGCCAAGACCGGACAGGGGGAATCTATGGCTACACCTTC. This encodes CASSQDRTGGIYGYTF.

This clone was seen only a few times. The J gene is TRBJ2-3, the V gene TRBV29-1; D might be TRBD2 (7 bases). Trimming left V 7 bases short and J 2 bases short, with 16 bases between. This CDR3 comprises 14 residues. Germline values: CDR1 SQVTM, CDR2 ANQGSEA. CDR3 in amino acids: CSAGPGGPTDTQYF. CDR3 nucleotide sequence: TGCAGCGCCGGGCCCGGGGGGCCCACAGATACGCAGTATTTT.

This chain uses TRBV6-6 with TRBJ1-2; D is perhaps TRBD1 (6 bases). There are 12 residues in the CDR3. V was clipped by 7 bases and J by 8 bases, with 14 bases between them. Germline V gene data show CDR1 as MNHNY and CDR2 as SVGAGI (reference sequence). The CDR3 DNA reads TGTGCCAGCATGTCCAGGGGTGGCGGCTACACCTTC. Its protein is CASMSRGGGYTF.

This clone was seen only a few times. This chain uses TRBV6-5 with TRBJ1-1; 8 bases fit TRBD1. Germline V gene lookup returns CDR1 MNHEY and CDR2 SVGAGI. V lost 8 bases to trimming and J lost 5 bases; unmatched junction nucleotides: 7. This CDR3 has 13 residues. As DNA, the CDR3 is TGTGCCAGCCTCCCTGACAGGGGTACTGAAGCTTTCTTT. Translated, it gives CASLPDRGTEAFF.

This clone appeared a few times. The CDR3 DNA reads as TGTGCCAGCAGTGTTGAGGTGGGGACGGAAAAACTGTTTTTT. Amino acid sequence: CASSVEVGTEKLFF. This chain connects TRBV2 to TRBJ1-4, with D perhaps matching TRBD1 (5 bases). The germline gives CDR1 SNHLY, CDR2 FYNNEI. This CDR3 has 14 amino acids. V lost 4 bases to trimming and J lost 8 bases, with 14 bases between them. Together with reference TRBV2 and TRBJ1-4, the CDR3 gives the full variable domain: EPEVTQTPSHQVTQMGQEVILRCVPISNHLYFYWYRQILGQKVEFLVSFYNNEISEKSEIFDDQFSVERPDGSNFTLKIRSTKLEDSAMYFCASSVEVGTEKLFFGSGTQLSVL.